A selection of T cell receptor beta chains follows, all from one sample in a study of blood T cell repertoires in COVID-19. Libraries were prepared by immunoSEQ multiplex PCR; TCRdb keeps only in-frame clonotypes and omits some of them. The sample yields more than 250,000 clones, roughly 84% seen once. Sample: peripheral blood. The receptors shown here come from a human donor in a cohort sampled during active COVID-19. Both conserved end residues are trimmed from each CDR3. Each record gives: CDR3 protein, J gene, V gene.

ASSQNIAKNIQY | TRBJ2-4 | TRBV7-9
ASREGVSGNTIY | TRBJ1-3 | TRBV7-2
ASSQGTIYEQY | TRBJ2-7 | TRBV5-1
ASEGADTQY | TRBJ2-3 | TRBV7-9
ASSGGQGSYEQY | TRBJ2-7 | TRBV5-1
ASTLRGYGYT | TRBJ1-2 | TRBV3-1/TRBV3-2
ASSPVSIYGYT | TRBJ1-2 | TRBV6-5
ASTRVYDYGYT | TRBJ1-2 | TRBV2
ASSLAGDTQY | TRBJ2-3 | TRBV11-2
ASSLGEARTYNEQF | TRBJ2-1 | TRBV13
ASSLAGRAGLGYT | TRBJ1-2 | TRBV5-5
ASSLGQIQNHPYEQY | TRBJ2-7 | TRBV5-8
ASTKGGRGSPLH | TRBJ1-6 | TRBV3-1/TRBV3-2
ASSLNLAGNNEQF | TRBJ2-1 | TRBV11-3
ASSYARDGSYEQY | TRBJ2-7 | TRBV6-2/TRBV6-3
ASSPKLAGSSYNEQF | TRBJ2-1 | TRBV11-2
ASSDGWTVYGYT | TRBJ1-2 | TRBV6-1
ASSLAGRGSETQY | TRBJ2-5 | TRBV7-2
ASSLDSYGYT | TRBJ1-2 | TRBV13
SVGPGTSLTGELF | TRBJ2-2 | TRBV29-1
ASGLASGRDTEAF | TRBJ1-1 | TRBV12-5
ASSLVRGSYEQY | TRBJ2-7 | TRBV13
ASSISSGLADTQY | TRBJ2-3 | TRBV19
ASSGQAHQPQH | TRBJ1-5 | TRBV2
ASSQEVGGETQY | TRBJ2-5 | TRBV4-2
ASSSRAPLRGLAGRNEQF | TRBJ2-1 | TRBV27
ASSFRGDYRDEQF | TRBJ2-1 | TRBV27
ASSTPGHTFLSYT | TRBJ1-2 | TRBV19
AISKSGGAF | TRBJ1-1 | TRBV10-3
ASSIGNTGELF | TRBJ2-2 | TRBV19
ASSNHRVDNTGELF | TRBJ2-2 | TRBV5-4
ASSYSQSEAF | TRBJ1-1 | TRBV5-5
ASSPGLSQTQY | TRBJ2-5 | TRBV3-1/TRBV3-2
SVEGQGSNYGYT | TRBJ1-2 | TRBV29-1
ASSLQGGGGYT | TRBJ1-2 | TRBV19
ASYSSGLANEKLF | TRBJ1-4 | TRBV18
SVGGGTGGYEQY | TRBJ2-7 | TRBV29-1
ASSLPQGNTYEQY | TRBJ2-7 | TRBV5-1
ASSQGGTVSANVLT | TRBJ2-6 | TRBV4-3
ATSRDRDNQPQH | TRBJ1-5 | TRBV15
ASRTDSGANVLT | TRBJ2-6 | TRBV6-4
ASSLLSGANTIY | TRBJ1-3 | TRBV7-2
ASSDFSTAEAF | TRBJ1-1 | TRBV6-1
ASGLARLAGTYNEQF | TRBJ2-1 | TRBV12-5
ASSRQSTDTQY | TRBJ2-3 | TRBV3-1/TRBV3-2
ASSIGGGSTDTQY | TRBJ2-3 | TRBV19
ASSPRLGTVNTEAF | TRBJ1-1 | TRBV11-2
ATSDLRHVSGQGNSPLH | TRBJ1-6 | TRBV24-1
ASSRDLSSEQY | TRBJ2-7 | TRBV19
ASSIVGANEQF | TRBJ2-1 | TRBV19
ASSGRSSYNSPLH | TRBJ1-6 | TRBV19
ASSLWTGGAFGNTIY | TRBJ1-3 | TRBV18
ASSVQTSGSPEQY | TRBJ2-7 | TRBV19
ASSADRDKAKNIQY | TRBJ2-4 | TRBV5-8
ASSQGPLGADTQY | TRBJ2-3 | TRBV4-1